The TCR beta chain described here comes from a study of T cells in Graves' hyperthyroidism and ophthalmopathy. A Clinical Activity Score of at least 3, a NOSPECS grade of at least 4 and a duration under 3 months were recorded in the ophthalmopathy patients. Thyroid ultrasound and orbital computed tomography, with clinical symptoms and serum thyroxine and TRAb, informed diagnoses. PBMCs came from 8.5 to 10 ml fresh peripheral blood. Details on this clonotype: A much bigger clone sits one base away, suggesting this may be a read error.

Per germline, CDR1 GTSNPN and CDR2 SVGIG (reference sequence). This CDR3 has 17 residues. The V gene end was trimmed by 2 bases and the J gene end by 3 bases; junction bases not matched to a gene: 9. There were TCR beta CDR3 regions amplified from RNA transcripts. First-round RT-PCR targeting the TCR CDR3 was performed with the HTBI primer set. TCRdb reanalysed the multiplex PCR reads using MiXCR and keeps one entry per CDR3 protein. This sample yields a few hundred thousand distinct CDR3 sequences, of which 20% to 25% are seen a single time; around two thirds belongs to the top ten. The sequencing sample was made of blood. This chain joins TRBV30 and TRBJ2-3; 12 nucleotides match TRBD2. The TCR originated in a man aged 25-45 years with Graves' ophthalmopathy. As DNA, the CDR3 is TGTGCCTGGAGTACCGCGGGACTAGCGGGTGCGACAGATACGCAGTATTTT. Its translation: CAWSTAGLAGATDTQYF.